Sequencing of this TCR beta chain was carried out in a study of shared clonotypes between healthy human individuals. Germline CDR1 MNHEY, CDR2 SVGAGI. Trimming removed 5 bases from V and 2 bases from J, with 16 bases in between. The CDR3 contains 15 residues. As regards this clone: Antigen unknown.

Notes on the study in general: Incompleteness in sorted-subset sequencing, despite large depth, was shown by rarefaction.

The assay was immunoSEQ multiplex PCR, and TCRdb's table has in-frame clones only and misses some. The table shows around 2.5 million clones, with 93% occurring only once. The sample comprised naive CD4+ T cells from PBMCs. Subset noted: CD45RA+ positively selected. The receptor was isolated from a man aged 18 to 30 in good health. Some clones in this sample may be carry-over from other donors' samples. This chain links TRBV6-5 with TRBJ2-7; D is tentatively TRBD1 or TRBD2 (5 bases each). The CDR3 DNA follows: TGTGCCAGCAGTCCCCACGGGGCGCAAACCTACGAGCAGTACTTC. This encodes CASSPHGAQTYEQYF.